These 20 T cell receptor beta chains came from one sample sequenced in a study of shared clonotypes between healthy human individuals. Sequencing used immunoSEQ multiplex PCR; TCRdb keeps in-frame clones, though not all of them. The top ten clones hold approximately 1.1% of a sample with over a million clones, roughly 95% of them seen once. The sample was naive CD4+ T cells sorted from blood. Described subset: CD45RA+ positively selected. The receptors were sampled from a young man in good health.

Of note for this clone: One junction end does not reproduce the germline sequence, and a read error may be involved. This chain connects TRBV7-7 to TRBJ2-7, with 7 bases lining up with TRBD2. This CDR3 is built from 13 residues. The germline gives CDR1 SSHAT, CDR2 FNYEAQ (reference sequence). CDR3 sequence reads: CASSPNSGGEQYF. The DNA for the CDR3 is TGTGCTAGCAGCCCAAATTCGGGGGGAGAGCAGTACTTC.

The J gene is TRBJ1-2, the V gene TRBV5-1; D perhaps matches TRBD1 (6 bases). The CDR3 runs 14 residues. Germline values: CDR1 SGHRS, CDR2 YFSETQ. Between the trimmed V and J ends, which lost 4 bases and 4 bases, there was a span of 14 bases. CDR3 nucleotides: TGCGCCAGCAGCCCCCCGAGGGGGACCTATGGCTACACCTTC. Protein: CASSPPRGTYGYTF.

The genes are TRBV2 and TRBJ1-2; D gene ambiguous. Deletions cut 7 bases from V and 13 bases from J, with 16 bases between. Germline V CDR1 and CDR2: SNHLY, FYNNEI. This CDR3 contains 11 residues. The CDR3 sequence: CASKSPLRLTF. CDR3 DNA sequence: TGTGCCAGCAAGAGCCCTCTACGTCTCACCTTC.

The V and J genes are TRBV5-1 and TRBJ1-3, with D unclear. The CDR3 has 16 residues. V was pared by 1 base and J by 2 bases, with 13 bases between. Germline V gives CDR1 SGHRS, CDR2 YFSETQ. The CDR3 reads CASSLHPAPTGNTIYF. CDR3 coding DNA: TGCGCCAGCAGCTTGCACCCTGCACCGACTGGAAACACCATATATTTT.

This sequence joins TRBV28 and TRBJ2-2; D possibly corresponds to TRBD2 (5 bases). This CDR3 is built from 16 residues. The germline V and J ends were trimmed by 4 bases and 5 bases, with 17 bases remaining between them. The germline CDR1 and CDR2 sequences are MDHEN and SYDVKM. The CDR3 here is CASSSGELARTGELFF. DNA of the CDR3: TGTGCCAGCAGTTCCGGGGAGCTAGCTCGGACCGGGGAGCTGTTTTTT.

The gene calls are TRBV5-1 and TRBJ2-1; D might be TRBD1 (5 bases). Germline loops: CDR1 SGHRS, CDR2 YFSETQ. Trimming stripped 4 bases from V and 5 bases from J, with 13 bases between. The CDR3 is made up of 14 amino acids. The CDR3 DNA follows: TGCGCCAGCAGCGAACAGGTTACGAACAATGAGCAGTTCTTC. This translates into CASSEQVTNNEQFF. Drawing the rest from reference TRBV5-1 and TRBJ2-1, the complete variable domain is KAGVTQTPRYLIKTRGQQVTLSCSPISGHRSVSWYQQTPGQGLQFLFEYFSETQRNKGNFPGRFSGRQFSNSRSEMNVSTLELGDSALYLCASSEQVTNNEQFFGPGTRLTVL.

J is TRBJ2-1 and V is TRBV10-1; D is possibly TRBD2 (5 bases). Trimming removed 3 bases from V and 0 bases from J, with 9 bases in between. Germline V gene data show CDR1 as WNHNN and CDR2 as SYGVQD (reference sequence). The CDR3 runs to 15 residues. The CDR3 loop reads CASSDKAGSYNEQFF. DNA for the CDR3: TGCGCCAGCAGTGACAAGGCGGGCTCCTACAATGAGCAGTTCTTC.

This chain connects TRBV7-9 to TRBJ2-5, with 9 bases that match TRBD1. Germline loops: CDR1 SEHNR, CDR2 FQNEAQ (reference sequence). The length of the CDR3 is 15 residues. Trimming took 6 bases from V and 1 from J; bases not matched to a gene: 6. CDR3 bases: TGTGCCAGCAGGGGGGACAGGGTGACCCAAGAGACCCAGTACTTC. The encoded protein is CASRGDRVTQETQYF. The full variable domain, in which reference TRBV7-9 and TRBJ2-5 provide the parts outside the CDR3, is DTGVSQNPRHKITKRGQNVTFRCDPISEHNRLYWYRQTLGQGPEFLTYFQNEAQLEKSRLLSDRFSAERPKGSFSTLEIQRTEQGDSAMYLCASRGDRVTQETQYFGPGTRLLVL.

The chain carries TRBV28 and TRBJ1-1, with a tentative D call TRBD1 (6 bases). Germline values: CDR1 MDHEN, CDR2 SYDVKM. This CDR3 spans 15 amino acids. V lost 6 bases, J lost 5 bases, and 19 bases lay in between. The CDR3 loop reads CASSNGGEGGTEAFF. CDR3 sequence (DNA): TGTGCCAGCAGCAACGGAGGGGAAGGGGGGACTGAAGCTTTCTTT.

V gene TRBV25-1 combines with J gene TRBJ2-1, with TRBD2 identical over 7 bases. Trimming at V came to 6 bases and at J to 7 bases, leaving 0 bases not matched to a gene. The CDR3 extends over 11 amino acids. The germline gives CDR1 MGHDK, CDR2 SYGVNS. The DNA of the CDR3 is TGTGCCAGCAGAGCGGGGAATGAGCAGTTCTTC. Its translation: CASRAGNEQFF.

The V and J genes are TRBV19 and TRBJ2-7; D is unresolved. V was clipped by 5 bases and J by 2 bases, with 19 bases between them. CDR1 is LNHDA and CDR2 is SQIVND in the germline V gene (reference sequence). This CDR3 comprises 16 residues. CDR3 DNA: TGTGCCAGTAGTTTTATCCGGGCGGACCGAACCTACGAGCAGTACTTC. Residues: CASSFIRADRTYEQYF.

The chain combines TRBV7-2 with TRBJ2-1; D possibly uses TRBD1 or TRBD2 (5 bases each). The germline gives CDR1 SGHTA, CDR2 FQGNSA. The CDR3 is 14 amino acids. Trimming cost V 1 base and J 11 bases, with 15 bases left between them. CDR3 nucleotide sequence: TGTGCCAGCAGCTTAGGGGGGTCCCAGCGGAAGCAGTTCTTC. It translates to CASSLGGSQRKQFF.

Comments on this clone: Other DNA sequences in this sample translate to the same CDR3. The chain recombines TRBV6-1 with TRBJ1-5, with D unresolved. V was trimmed by 1 base and J by 1 base, leaving 8 bases between them. The CDR3 loop spans 15 amino acids. In germline, CDR1 is MNHNS, CDR2 SASEGT. The CDR3, as DNA: TGTGCCAGCAGTGAAGGGGGATTCAGCAATCAGCCCCAGCATTTT. Protein sequence: CASSEGGFSNQPQHF.

This chain joins TRBV9 and TRBJ2-1; D remains ambiguous. The length of the CDR3 is 19 residues. V lost 0 bases and J lost 0, with 19 bases in between. CDR1 and CDR2 (germline): SGDLS, YYNGEE. CDR3 sequence reads: CASSVDWRSPLSSYNEQFF. The CDR3 bases are TGTGCCAGCAGCGTAGACTGGAGATCCCCCCTAAGCTCCTACAATGAGCAGTTCTTC.

V gene TRBV18 combines with J gene TRBJ1-1, with D possibly matching TRBD1 (5 bases). The CDR3 has 14 residues. Germline CDR1 KGHSH, CDR2 LQKENI. Trimming pared 2 bases from V and 0 bases from J, leaving 7 bases between. CDR3: CASSPATVNTEAFF. The CDR3, as DNA: TGTGCCAGCTCACCAGCGACAGTGAACACTGAAGCTTTCTTT.

In DNA, the CDR3 is TGTGCCACTAGGGATTTAGGAAACACCATATATTTT. It specifies CATRDLGNTIYF. This rearrangement joins TRBV6-6 to TRBJ1-3; D not resolved. V lost 10 bases to trimming and J lost 4 bases, with 11 bases between them. In germline, CDR1 is MNHNY, CDR2 SVGAGI (reference sequence). The CDR3 runs 12 residues.

The chain has TRBV7-8 and TRBJ1-1; unclear D gene. CDR3 length: 12 amino acids. Trimming shortened V by 2 bases and J by 7 bases, and 8 bases separated the two germline ends. In germline, CDR1 is SGHVS, CDR2 FQNEAQ. The CDR3 reads CASSLPVSEAFF. The CDR3 nucleotides read TGTGCCAGCAGCTTACCCGTAAGTGAAGCTTTCTTT.

The J gene is TRBJ2-1, the V gene TRBV19, with TRBD2 matching 11 bases. Germline-derived CDR1 and CDR2 are LNHDA and SQIVND (reference sequence). The CDR3 sequence is 15 residues long. The V and J ends lost 7 bases and 10 bases, in that order; junction bases with no gene match: 12. DNA of the CDR3: TGTGCCAGTACCTCGGCTAGCGGGAGGAACAGGGAGCAGTTCTTC. Protein product: CASTSASGRNREQFF.

V is TRBV5-1 and J is TRBJ2-1, with D hard to call. CDR1 is SGHRS, CDR2 YFSETQ, per germline. This CDR3 spans 13 amino acids. Trimming pared 0 bases from V and 6 bases from J, leaving 7 bases between. The CDR3, as DNA: TGCGCCAGCAGCTTGGTCCCGACCAATGAGCAGTTCTTC. Residues: CASSLVPTNEQFF.

V gene TRBV19 combines with J gene TRBJ2-2; a weak D match, TRBD1 (6 bases). CDR1 is LNHDA, CDR2 SQIVND, per germline (reference sequence). The CDR3 totals 14 residues. Trimming took off 4 bases at V and 4 bases at J, with 10 bases between the two ends. DNA of the CDR3: TGTGCCAGTAGTAAGGGGGTATCCACCGGGGAGCTGTTTTTT. Its protein is CASSKGVSTGELFF. Variable domain in full (rest from reference TRBV19 and TRBJ2-2): DGGITQSPKYLFRKEGQNVTLSCEQNLNHDAMYWYRQDPGQGLRLIYYSQIVNDFQKGDIAEGYSVSREKKESFPLTVTSAQKNPTAFYLCASSKGVSTGELFFGEGSRLTVL.